A selection of T cell receptor beta chains follows, all from one sample in a study of blood T cell repertoires in COVID-19. Generated by immunoSEQ multiplex PCR, the TCRdb table keeps only in-frame clones and is missing some. In the table there are 95,000 to 150,000 clones, under 90% of which are singletons. Sequencing was performed on peripheral blood. The source is a woman aged 65 to 85 with acute or convalescent COVID-19. Each CDR3 is given with its conserved first and last residue. The D gene is left open where the match is weak. Clone sizes are given selectively: once, few, many, or a class where the clone is expanded.

J gene | clone size | D gene | V gene | CDR3 protein | CDR3 DNA
TRBJ2-3 | NA | TRBD2 | TRBV5-4 | CASSLAGAGGSSTQYF | TGTGCCAGCAGCTTGGCTGGAGCGGGGGGGTCCAGTACGCAGTATTTT
TRBJ1-2 | NA | NA | TRBV14 | CASSHRLLRGGYTF | TGTGCCAGCAGCCATCGGCTCCTCAGGGGTGGCTACACCTTC
TRBJ2-1 | few | TRBD2 | TRBV2 | CASSVLGTTLRGNEQFF | TGTGCCAGCAGTGTTCTAGGGACTACGCTTAGGGGCAATGAGCAGTTCTTC
TRBJ1-6 | few | NA | TRBV2 | CASSETGNYNSPLHF | TGTGCCAGCAGTGAAACGGGAAACTATAATTCACCCCTCCACTTT
TRBJ1-2 | NA | NA | TRBV2 | CASSASGLGIGRGYTF | TGTGCCAGCAGTGCCTCGGGACTAGGGATAGGGAGGGGCTACACCTTC
TRBJ1-2 | NA | TRBD1 | TRBV5-1 | CASSLDRGSYGYTF | TGCGCCAGCAGCTTGGACAGGGGGTCGTATGGCTACACCTTC
TRBJ1-2 | NA | NA | TRBV7-2 | CASSLGGGRDGYTF | TGTGCCAGCAGCTTAGGGGGGGGACGGGATGGCTACACCTTC
TRBJ1-2 | few | NA | TRBV3-1/TRBV3-2 | CASSQGARDYGYTF | TGTGCCAGCAGCCAGGGGGCGCGAGACTATGGCTACACCTTC
TRBJ2-3 | NA | NA | TRBV7-2 | CATKPSQGSDTQYF | TGTGCCACCAAACCCTCCCAGGGGTCAGATACGCAGTATTTT
TRBJ2-7 | NA | TRBD1 | TRBV6-5 | CASTTTGASSYEQYF | TGTGCCAGCACCACGACAGGGGCCAGCTCCTACGAGCAGTACTTC
TRBJ1-1 | NA | NA | TRBV6-6 | CASRGQGWTEAFF | TGTGCCAGCAGGGGCCAGGGTTGGACTGAAGCTTTCTTT
TRBJ2-7 | NA | TRBD1 | TRBV5-1 | CASSLGDRGHEQYF | TGCGCCAGCAGCTTGGGAGACAGGGGGCACGAGCAGTACTTC
TRBJ1-6 | NA | NA | TRBV30 | CAWSVLAGNLGDSPLHF | TGTGCCTGGAGTGTATTAGCAGGGAATCTAGGCGATTCACCCCTCCACTTT
TRBJ2-5 | NA | TRBD1 | TRBV7-2 | CASSLAEGQVQETQYF | TGTGCCAGCAGCTTAGCGGAGGGACAGGTCCAAGAGACCCAGTACTTC
TRBJ2-5 | NA | NA | TRBV11-3 | CASSLDPSVETQYF | TGTGCCAGCAGCTTAGATCCGAGTGTCGAGACCCAGTACTTC
TRBJ1-3 | NA | TRBD1 | TRBV5-1 | CASSLVGTGLSGNTIYF | TGCGCCAGCAGCTTGGTCGGGACAGGCCTCTCTGGAAACACCATATATTTT
TRBJ1-3 | NA | NA | TRBV19 | CASSIEGHVGNTIYF | TGTGCCAGTAGTATAGAGGGACACGTTGGAAACACCATATATTTT
TRBJ2-5 | NA | NA | TRBV5-1 | CASSLEYSQETQYF | TGCGCCAGCAGCTTGGAATACAGCCAAGAGACCCAGTACTTC
TRBJ1-2 | NA | TRBD1 | TRBV11-2 | CASSPGQANGYTF | TGTGCCAGCAGCCCCGGACAGGCTAATGGCTACACCTTC
TRBJ2-5 | once | NA | TRBV6-5 | CASSRDGETQYF | TGTGCCAGCAGCCGAGACGGGGAGACCCAGTACTTC
TRBJ1-1 | NA | NA | TRBV29-1 | CSVWGGKSMNTEAFF | TGCAGCGTTTGGGGGGGGAAAAGCATGAACACTGAAGCTTTCTTT